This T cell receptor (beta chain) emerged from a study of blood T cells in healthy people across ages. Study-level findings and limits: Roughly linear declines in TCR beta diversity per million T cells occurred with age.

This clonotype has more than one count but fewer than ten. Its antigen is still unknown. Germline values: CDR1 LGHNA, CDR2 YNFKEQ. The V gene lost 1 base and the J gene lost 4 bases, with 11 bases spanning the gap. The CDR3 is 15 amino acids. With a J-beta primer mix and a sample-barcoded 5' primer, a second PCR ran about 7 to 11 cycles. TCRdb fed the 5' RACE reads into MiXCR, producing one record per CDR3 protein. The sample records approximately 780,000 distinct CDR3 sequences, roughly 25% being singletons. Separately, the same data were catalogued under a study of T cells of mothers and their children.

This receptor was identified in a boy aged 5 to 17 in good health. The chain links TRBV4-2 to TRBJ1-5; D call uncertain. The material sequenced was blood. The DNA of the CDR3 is TGTGCCAGCAGCCAAGGGGCAGGTGGGAATCAGCCCCAGCATTTT. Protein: CASSQGAGGNQPQHF.